Listed here are 27 T cell receptor beta chains from one sample, sequenced in a study of CD8+CD57+ T cells in acquired aplastic anemia. Genomic DNA was employed as the template in profiling TCR beta VDJ and CDR3. TCRdb re-analysed the reads in MiXCR, keeping a single row per CDR3 protein. The table includes some 70,000 distinct CDR3 sequences, 45% to 55% detected once. The sample was sorted CD4+, CD8+, or CD8+CD57+ T cells (not recorded which) from PBMCs. These receptors were collected from a human donor in good health, serving as a control.

The CDR3 protein is CASSQDNRASYEQYF. CDR3 in DNA: TGCGCCAGCAGCCAGGATAACCGTGCCTCCTACGAGCAGTACTTC. The rearrangement uses TRBV4-3 and TRBJ2-7; D not certain. The CDR3 runs to 15 residues. Trimming pared 3 bases from V and 0 bases from J, leaving 12 bases between. Germline CDR1 is LGHNA and CDR2 is YSLEER.

Within the sample, this clonotype is medium-sized (0.01 to 0.1%). The gene calls are TRBV24-1 and TRBJ2-5; D gene ambiguous. CDR1 is KGHDR and CDR2 is SFDVKD in the germline V gene. The CDR3 spans 11 residues. V shed 1 base and J shed 5 bases, with 1 base lying between them. The CDR3 here is CATSDFETQYF. As DNA, the CDR3 is TGTGCCACCAGTGATTTTGAGACCCAGTACTTC.

V gene TRBV7-9 combines with J gene TRBJ2-7; 13 positions match TRBD2. This CDR3 has 15 amino acids. Germline V gene lookup returns CDR1 SEHNR and CDR2 FQNEAQ (reference sequence). The junction had 3 bases not matched to a gene; V was cut back by 4 bases and J by 3 bases. CDR3 in DNA: TGTGCCAGCAGCTCCGGACTAGCGGGAGACTACGAGCAGTACTTC. This codes for CASSSGLAGDYEQYF. Together with reference TRBV7-9 and TRBJ2-7, the CDR3 gives the full variable domain: DTGVSQNPRHKITKRGQNVTFRCDPISEHNRLYWYRQTLGQGPEFLTYFQNEAQLEKSRLLSDRFSAERPKGSFSTLEIQRTEQGDSAMYLCASSSGLAGDYEQYFGPGTRLTVT.

The chain carries TRBV24-1 and TRBJ2-3; 9 bases are a match to TRBD1. From germline, CDR1 is KGHDR and CDR2 SFDVKD. After removal of 4 bases from V and 4 bases from J, the junction contained 2 bases not matched to a gene. The CDR3 is 14 amino acids. CDR3 DNA sequence: TGTGCCACCAGTGACACAGGGGGCGCAGATACGCAGTATTTT. Translated: CATSDTGGADTQYF.

This clonotype occurred once. The chain couples TRBV7-2 to TRBJ1-6; no firm D call. This CDR3 contains 13 residues. The germline V gene has CDR1 SGHTA and CDR2 FQGNSA. V lost 1 base and J 10 bases, leaving 8 bases between the germline ends. CDR3 in amino acids: CASSLETGSPLHF. The DNA for the CDR3 is TGTGCCAGCAGCTTAGAAACGGGATCACCCCTCCACTTT.

The rearrangement uses TRBV10-3 and TRBJ1-5, with D hard to call. Trimming took off 4 bases at V and 0 bases at J, with 1 base between the two ends. The CDR3 totals 12 residues. The germline V gene has CDR1 ENHRY and CDR2 SYGVKD. CDR3 loop: CAISVSNQPQHF. Here the CDR3 DNA reads TGTGCCATCAGTGTTAGCAATCAGCCCCAGCATTTT.

This sequence joins TRBV29-1 and TRBJ2-1, with D possibly called TRBD1 or TRBD2 (5 bases each). Germline V CDR1 and CDR2: SQVTM, ANQGSEA. This CDR3 spans 13 amino acids. V lost 7 bases and J lost 7, with 17 bases in between. CDR3 amino acids: CSAWVRWGNEQFF. The CDR3 DNA reads TGCAGCGCCTGGGTGAGGTGGGGGAATGAGCAGTTCTTC.

The genes are TRBV10-3 and TRBJ1-4; D not certain. The V end was cut by 4 bases, the J end by 4 bases, with 7 bases between. The CDR3 covers 13 residues. Looked up from germline, CDR1 is ENHRY and CDR2 is SYGVKD. The CDR3 here is CAISVNSNEKLFF. DNA of the CDR3: TGTGCCATCAGTGTGAACAGTAATGAAAAACTGTTTTTT.

Ten or more counts support this clonotype. The CDR3 reads CASANVRYEQYF. The CDR3 DNA is TGTGCTAGTGCCAACGTGAGGTACGAGCAGTACTTC. The V and J genes are TRBV12-5 and TRBJ2-7; D remains ambiguous. The CDR3 length is 12 residues. CDR1 LGHNT and CDR2 FRNRAP come from the germline V gene. Trimming shortened V by 7 bases and J by 4 bases, and 11 bases separated the two germline ends. The full variable domain, its missing parts supplied by reference TRBV12-5 and TRBJ2-7, is DARVTQTPRHKVTEMGQEVTMRCQPILGHNTVFWYRQTMMQGLELLAYFRNRAPLDDSGMPKDRFSAEMPDATLATLKIQPSEPRDSAVYFCASANVRYEQYFGPGTRLTVT.

This clonotype has a count of ten or more. The chain's CDR3 is CSASAGWGATFDQPQHF. CDR3 bases: TGCAGTGCTTCCGCAGGATGGGGGGCGACTTTCGATCAGCCCCAGCATTTT. V usage is TRBV20-1 and J usage is TRBJ1-5; a weak D match, TRBD1 (6 bases). Germline CDR1 is DFQATT and CDR2 is SNEGSKA (reference sequence). The CDR3 has 17 residues. V was shortened by 5 bases and J by 5 bases, with 25 bases between the two germline ends.

This clonotype came up a few times. At one of its ends the junction is not consistent with the germline gene, which may arise from a read error. CDR3 sequence reads: CAASRGPGADETQYF. In DNA, the CDR3 is TGTGCCGCCAGCAGAGGACCGGGGGCCGATGAGACCCAGTACTTC. V gene TRBV15 combines with J gene TRBJ2-5, with D possibly being TRBD1 or TRBD2 (6 bases each). Germline V lookup: CDR1 LNHNV, CDR2 YYDKDF (reference sequence). The CDR3 consists of 15 residues.

The table lists this clonotype with many counts. The chain links TRBV6-1 to TRBJ1-6; the D gene is possibly TRBD1 (6 bases). The CDR3 has 15 amino acids. V was trimmed by 2 bases and J by 11 bases, leaving 16 bases between them. The germline CDR1 and CDR2 sequences are MNHNS and SASEGT. The CDR3 loop reads CASSELQGVRPPLHF. DNA for the CDR3: TGTGCCAGCAGTGAACTACAGGGAGTTCGCCCACCCCTCCACTTT.

In its sample, this clonotype was seen many times. V gene TRBV7-9 combines with J gene TRBJ1-2, with D possibly matching TRBD1 (5 bases). V lost 2 bases and J 2 bases, leaving 12 bases between the germline ends. Germline-derived CDR1 and CDR2 are SEHNR and FQNEAQ (reference sequence). The CDR3 runs to 15 residues. The CDR3 reads CASSLRGKGNYGYTF. Written as DNA, the CDR3 is TGTGCCAGCAGCTTACGGGGGAAAGGGAACTATGGCTACACCTTC.

The genes are TRBV2 and TRBJ2-1, with 8 nucleotides matching TRBD1. The germline CDR1 and CDR2 sequences are SNHLY and FYNNEI. J gave up 3 bases and V 2 bases, and 15 bases lay outside the gene matches. The CDR3 totals 19 residues. In nucleotides, the CDR3 is TGTGCCAGCAGTGAATCTTCCAGGGGGCAGGAGGGAGGCTACAATGAGCAGTTCTTC. This sequence encodes CASSESSRGQEGGYNEQFF.

This chain uses TRBV11-1 with TRBJ2-7, with TRBD1 matching 10 bases. Germline V gives CDR1 SGHAT, CDR2 FQDESV (reference sequence). The length of the CDR3 is 16 residues. Trimming at V came to 4 bases and at J to 1 base, leaving 7 bases not matched to a gene. CDR3 loop: CASSSTGQGVSYEQYV. In nucleotides, the CDR3 is TGTGCCAGCAGCTCGACCGGACAGGGGGTTTCCTACGAGCAGTACGTC.

This clonotype was recorded many times. V and J are TRBV4-2 and TRBJ2-3, with 12 nucleotides matching TRBD2. Germline CDR1 is LGHNA and CDR2 is YNFKEQ. The CDR3 covers 18 residues. J gave up 6 bases and V 1 base, and 11 bases lay outside the gene matches. This CDR3 reads CASSQGTNLAGGLDTQYF. For the CDR3, the DNA is TGTGCCAGCAGCCAAGGAACTAATCTAGCGGGAGGGTTGGATACGCAGTATTTT.

The DNA for the CDR3 is TGCGCCAGCAGTGAGCAGGGGTGGCAAGAGACCCAGTACTTC. Its translation is CASSEQGWQETQYF. The chain uses TRBV10-2 and TRBJ2-5, with D possibly matching TRBD1 (6 bases). CDR1 is WSHSY and CDR2 is SAAADI in the germline V gene. This CDR3 contains 14 residues. The germline V and J ends were trimmed by 2 bases and 2 bases, with 9 bases remaining between them.

As for this clonotype: The conserved phenylalanine or tryptophan normally closing the CDR3 is absent here, so this likely arose from a read error. The DNA is omitted, as the CDR3 cannot be located on it reliably, and the CDR3 follows TCRdb's listing. The rearrangement uses TRBV11-2 and TRBJ2-7; no check of the table's D call, TRBD1, against the DNA was made. Germline CDR1 reads SGHAT; CDR2 reads FQNNGV. The CDR3 is 16 amino acids in total, end residues counted. CDR3 loop: CASSSYTGGRPYEQCP.

The J gene is TRBJ1-2, the V gene TRBV25-1; 12 bases fit TRBD1. This CDR3 contains 17 residues. The ends lost 7 bases at V and 3 bases at J; junction bases unmatched: 12. Germline V CDR1 and CDR2: MGHDK, SYGVNS. CDR3 loop: CASKITGTGGLDYGYTF. The CDR3, as DNA: TGTGCCAGCAAGATCACCGGGACAGGGGGCTTGGACTATGGCTACACCTTC.

In this sample, this clonotype turned up a few times. The rearrangement uses TRBV20-1 and TRBJ1-3, with D unresolved. The CDR3 contains 11 residues. Germline V lookup: CDR1 DFQATT, CDR2 SNEGSKA (reference sequence). Trimming pared 3 bases from V and 3 bases from J, leaving 3 bases between. The CDR3 loop is CSASIGNTIYF. The CDR3 nucleotides are TGCAGTGCTAGTATTGGAAACACCATATATTTT.

This clonotype was recorded many times. The chain has TRBV7-9 and TRBJ1-1; D unresolved. V lost 4 bases and J 1 base, leaving 7 bases between the germline ends. CDR1 SEHNR and CDR2 FQNEAQ come from the germline V gene (reference sequence). This CDR3 is built from 13 residues. CDR3 residues: CASSSFGNTEAFF. CDR3 in DNA: TGTGCCAGCAGCTCTTTCGGGAACACTGAAGCTTTCTTT.

There are many counts of this clonotype. This chain joins TRBV5-1 and TRBJ1-1; 9 nucleotides agree with TRBD1. V shed 5 bases, J shed 5 bases, and the junction held 7 bases outside the gene matches. Germline values: CDR1 SGHRS, CDR2 YFSETQ. This CDR3 comprises 14 residues. CDR3 sequence: CASSTGGARTEAFF. DNA of the CDR3: TGCGCCAGCAGTACAGGGGGCGCGAGGACTGAAGCTTTCTTT.

Many counts were recorded for this clonotype. The V gene is TRBV4-1, the J gene TRBJ2-7; D is ambiguous. The CDR3 has 15 amino acids. The germline gives CDR1 MGHRA, CDR2 YSYEKL. The V end was cut by 1 base, the J end by 5 bases, with 15 bases between. This chain's CDR3 is CASSQGPLPIDEQYF. The CDR3, as DNA: TGCGCCAGCAGCCAAGGTCCCCTTCCGATTGACGAGCAGTACTTC.

The chain carries TRBV4-2 and TRBJ2-7, with D possibly being TRBD2 (6 bases). From germline, CDR1 is LGHNA and CDR2 YNFKEQ. This CDR3 is 15 amino acids long. With 2 bases removed from V and 7 bases from J, the gap between germline ends came to 18 bases. In DNA form, the CDR3 reads TGTGCCAGCAGCCAAAATCTGGCTAGCGCGGAGGAGCAGTACTTC. It encodes CASSQNLASAEEQYF.

This clonotype was observed at least ten times. The chain is built from TRBV30 and TRBJ2-7; no definite D call. The CDR3 is made up of 13 amino acids. V lost 0 bases to trimming and J lost 1 base, with 7 bases between them. The germline V gene encodes CDR1 GTSNPN and CDR2 SVGIG (reference sequence). The CDR3 coding sequence is TGTGCCTGGAGTGTCGTCGATTCCTACGAGCAGTACTTC. It encodes CAWSVVDSYEQYF.

The chain joins TRBV15 to TRBJ2-3; the match to TRBD1 covers 7 bases. The CDR3 extends over 15 amino acids. Germline CDR1 and CDR2: LNHNV and YYDKDF (reference sequence). V dropped 2 bases and J dropped 1; count of bases not matched to a gene: 3. CDR3 amino acids: CATSRRGRGTDTQYF. The CDR3 DNA reads TGTGCCACCAGCAGAAGGGGGCGCGGCACAGATACGCAGTATTTT.

CDR3 in amino acids: CASSLGGSTVSEAFF. The CDR3 nucleotides read TGTGCCAGCAGCTTAGGGGGAAGTACGGTCTCTGAAGCTTTCTTT. The V call is TRBV7-9, the J call TRBJ1-1; D call uncertain. Trimming pared 1 base from V and 6 bases from J, leaving 15 bases between. This CDR3 comprises 15 residues. Germline CDR1 reads SEHNR; CDR2 reads FQNEAQ (reference sequence).